This T cell receptor beta chain was documented in a study of blood T cells in healthy people across ages. This clonotype was detected only a few times. Together with a sample-barcoded 5' primer, a J-beta primer mix was included in a second PCR lasting roughly 6 to 12 cycles. MiXCR was run by TCRdb on the 5' RACE reads, yielding one entry per CDR3 protein. The sample lists hundreds of thousands of distinct CDR3 sequences; 20% to 30% were seen once. Another study also made use of these data, one on T cells of mothers and their children. That work contributes: The yield was over 9 million TCR beta CDR3 reads from each mother and a few million from each child.

Specimen: blood. This clonotype originated in a boy aged 5-17 years in good health.

CDR3: CASSSKSATNEKLFF. The CDR3 DNA reads TGCGCCAGCAGCTCCAAGAGTGCAACTAATGAAAAACTGTTTTTT. This chain links TRBV5-1 with TRBJ1-4; D is unclear. CDR1 is SGHRS and CDR2 is YFSETQ in the germline V gene. The length of the CDR3 is 15 residues. The germline V and J ends were trimmed by 3 bases and 0 bases, with 9 bases remaining between them.